These T cell receptor beta chains were read from a single sample in a study of blood T cell repertoires in COVID-19. Assay: immunoSEQ multiplex PCR; the TCRdb copy retains only in-frame clones and omits some. The sample contains 100,000 to 150,000 clones, more than 70% of which appear only once. Sequences were obtained from peripheral blood. Receptor source: a human donor in a cohort sampled during active COVID-19. Each CDR3 is given with its conserved first and last residue. A D gene is named only where the DNA matches it firmly. A row's size may be missing; if present it is once, few, many or a size class.

>TRBJ2-7|TRBV6-1|NA|TRBD2
CASSGNAGTSGQPNEQYF
TGTGCCAGCAGTGGAAACGCCGGGACTAGCGGGCAACCTAACGAGCAGTACTTC
>TRBJ2-3|TRBV9|NA|TRBD2
CASSLLSTSGSWDTQYF
TGTGCCAGCAGCTTATTATCGACTAGCGGGAGTTGGGATACGCAGTATTTT
>TRBJ1-1|TRBV6-2/TRBV6-3|NA|TRBD1
CASSYETGGNWNTEAFF
TGTGCCAGCAGTTACGAGACAGGGGGCAATTGGAACACTGAAGCTTTCTTT
>TRBJ1-1|TRBV10-1|NA|TRBD1
CASNADRGPGGAFF
TGCGCCAGCAATGCGGACAGGGGGCCGGGGGGAGCTTTCTTT
>TRBJ1-2|TRBV24-1|NA|TRBD1
CATSQGDGLSGYTF
TGTGCCACCAGTCAGGGGGACGGGCTCTCTGGCTACACCTTC
>TRBJ2-1|TRBV19|NA|NA
CASSIGRGEQFF
TGTGCCAGTAGTATAGGTAGAGGTGAGCAGTTCTTC
>TRBJ1-3|TRBV28|NA|NA
CASSSSGLSGNTIYF
TGTGCCAGCAGTTCTTCAGGGTTATCTGGAAACACCATATATTTT
>TRBJ2-3|TRBV7-8|once|NA
CASSLGGSDTQYF
TGTGCCAGCAGCTTAGGCGGATCAGATACGCAGTATTTT
>TRBJ2-2|TRBV4-1|NA|TRBD2
CASSHPPGTTYAGELFF
TGCGCCAGCAGCCATCCCCCCGGGACTACCTACGCCGGGGAGCTGTTTTTT
>TRBJ1-2|TRBV9|NA|NA
CASSVDSWGRSNYGYTF
TGTGCCAGCAGCGTAGATTCATGGGGGCGGTCCAACTATGGCTACACCTTC
>TRBJ2-7|TRBV25-1|NA|TRBD2
CASSDPGLAGEGREQYF
TGTGCCAGCAGTGATCCGGGACTAGCGGGAGAAGGTCGCGAGCAGTACTTC
>TRBJ1-4|TRBV7-2|NA|TRBD1
CASSPTGINEKLFF
TGTGCCAGCAGCCCGACAGGGATTAATGAAAAACTGTTTTTT
>TRBJ2-7|TRBV28|NA|NA
CASRGGYYEQYF
TGTGCCAGCAGGGGGGGTTACTACGAGCAGTACTTC
>TRBJ2-2|TRBV5-1|NA|TRBD1
CASSLGTDRGGTGELFF
TGCGCCAGCAGCTTGGGCACGGACAGGGGAGGCACCGGGGAGCTGTTTTTT
>TRBJ1-1|TRBV6-6|once|NA
CASSYYANAEAFF
TGTGCCAGCAGTTACTACGCTAACGCTGAAGCTTTCTTT
>TRBJ2-3|TRBV9|NA|TRBD2
CASSVRPQREEFGDTQYF
TGTGCCAGCAGCGTACGCCCCCAGCGGGAGGAGTTTGGAGATACGCAGTATTTT